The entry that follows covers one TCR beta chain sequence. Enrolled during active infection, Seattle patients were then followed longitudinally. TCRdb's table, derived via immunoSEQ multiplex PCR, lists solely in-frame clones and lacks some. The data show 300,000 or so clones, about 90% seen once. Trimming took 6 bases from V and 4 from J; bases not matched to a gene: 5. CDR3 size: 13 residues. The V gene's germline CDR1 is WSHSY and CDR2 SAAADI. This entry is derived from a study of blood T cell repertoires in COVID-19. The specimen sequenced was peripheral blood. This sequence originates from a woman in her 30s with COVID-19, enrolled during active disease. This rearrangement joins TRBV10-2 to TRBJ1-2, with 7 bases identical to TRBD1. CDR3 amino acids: CASRSDRLYGYTF. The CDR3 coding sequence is TGCGCCAGCAGATCGGACAGGCTCTATGGCTACACCTTC.